Listed below are T cell receptor beta chains from one sample, sequenced in a study of monozygotic twins with inflammatory bowel disease. TCRdb reanalyzed the 5' RACE reads, giving one entry per CDR3 protein sequence and no DNA. The table gives approximately 400,000 distinct CDR3 sequences; the top ten clones make up about 2.3% of it. The specimen sequenced was blood. Source of these receptors: a human donor with ulcerative colitis or Crohn's disease, or a healthy co-twin of an affected twin (not recorded which). The CDR3 runs from the conserved cysteine through the conserved F or W.

v_gene	j_gene	CDR3aa
TRBV6-1	TRBJ2-5	CASTRGLIGETQYF
TRBV20-1	TRBJ2-7	CSGTGAVHEQYF
TRBV9	TRBJ2-1	CASSSSGSGNEQFF
TRBV4-1	TRBJ2-5	CASSGVRSYQETQYF
TRBV6-6	TRBJ2-7	CASSSYTAEQYF
TRBV7-2	TRBJ1-3	CASSLGVGGGNTIYF
TRBV24-1	TRBJ2-3	CATSRTSGYTSTDTQYF
TRBV11-2	TRBJ2-7	CASSLGEGFGEQYF
TRBV27	TRBJ2-2	CTSSLRRSNTGELFF
TRBV3-1	TRBJ2-3	CASSHLAGGPGTDTQYF
TRBV4-3	TRBJ2-2	CASSQDFAANTGELFF